The subject of this entry is one T cell receptor beta chain. This sample stems from a study of blood T cell repertoires in COVID-19. Overall study: Researchers got acute and convalescent COVID-19 samples from the United States, Italy and Spain.

As processed by the authors: Reference gene primer amplification in the assay estimated nucleated cell counts. Clones were sequenced by immunoSEQ multiplex PCR, and TCRdb holds only the in-frame ones, with some missing. V, J and clone size were drawn from that table, and D and trimming were deduced from the DNA. The table lists about 55,000 clones, around 90% of them singletons. The sequenced sample was peripheral blood. The sequence was collected from a human donor with active COVID-19. The donor label of this sample is uncertain.

The CDR3 protein is CASSPSSGRANYGYTF. The CDR3 region has the DNA TGTGCCAGCTCACCAAGTAGCGGGAGAGCTAACTATGGCTACACCTTC. The rearrangement links TRBV18 to TRBJ1-2; D uncertain. The V end was cut by 2 bases, the J end by 0 bases, with 13 bases between. The CDR3 contains 16 residues. CDR1 is KGHSH and CDR2 is LQKENI in the germline V gene.